Detailed here is one T cell receptor beta chain. Antigen: not known. This record belongs to a study of T cells in localized non-small cell lung cancer. Assay: immunoSEQ multiplex PCR; the TCRdb copy retains only in-frame clones and omits some. The sample includes 41,000 or so clones, roughly 90% of them seen just once. Regarding the study as a whole: Of the tissues analyzed, uninvolved adjacent lung showed maximal T cell clonality, greater than tumor.

Germline values: CDR1 LNHDA, CDR2 SQIVND (reference sequence). The V gene end was trimmed by 1 base and the J gene end by 0 bases; junction bases not matched to a gene: 2. This CDR3 is 16 amino acids long. This clonotype was obtained from an older female donor with stage I squamous cell lung carcinoma. Here the sequenced sample was peripheral blood, taken before any cancer treatment. This chain links TRBV19 with TRBJ1-2; 10 bases align to TRBD1. For the CDR3, the DNA is TGTGCCAGTAGTATAGGGACAGGGGGAGCTAACTATGGCTACACCTTC. It is translated as CASSIGTGGANYGYTF.